This TCR beta chain emerged from a study of beta chain features in type 1 diabetes. General study results and limits: TCRB CDR3s from Type 1 diabetes patients were moderately but significantly shorter in all four CD4+ subsets.

Trimming cost V 0 bases and J 5 bases; bases outside gene matches: 5. This CDR3 is built from 16 residues. Germline assignment: CDR1 MGHRA and CDR2 YSYEKL. On this clone: Antigen specificity is unknown.

Reverse transcription of all isolated RNA meant that expressed TCRB transcripts were sequenced. Only in-frame clones appear in the TCRdb table, and some are missing; sequencing was by immunoSEQ multiplex PCR. The data hold roughly 730,000 clones, with roughly 13% observed a single time. The specimen was naive CD4+ T cells from blood. The rearrangement links TRBV4-1 to TRBJ2-2, with 8 bases matching TRBD2. The TCR was taken from a man between 18 and 35 years old with type 1 diabetes. The CDR3 bases are TGCGCCAGCAGCCAAGAATTAGCGGGGAGGACCGGGGAGCTGTTTTTT. Translation: CASSQELAGRTGELFF.